The 7 T cell receptor beta chains below all came from one sample that was sequenced in a study of T cell responses to AZD1222 COVID-19 vaccine. The repertoire was sequenced with immunoSEQ multiplex PCR; TCRdb's copy has only in-frame clones and lacks some. The table lists some 120,000 clones, around 94% of them singletons. Source: peripheral blood, taken on day 0 of AZD1222 vaccination. These receptors came from an adult in good health.

The chain links TRBV7-9 to TRBJ2-5; unclear D gene. The CDR3 has 16 amino acids. Germline V gives CDR1 SEHNR, CDR2 FQNEAQ (reference sequence). Trimming removed 6 bases at V and 5 bases at J, with 22 bases between. The CDR3 sequence: CASSPIYAGRAETQYF. CDR3 bases: TGTGCCAGCAGTCCGATCTACGCAGGTCGTGCGGAGACCCAGTACTTC.

This chain connects TRBV28 to TRBJ2-3; D is perhaps TRBD2 (6 bases). Germline V gene sequence: CDR1 MDHEN, CDR2 SYDVKM. V was cut by 2 bases and J by 4 bases, with 16 bases left in between. CDR3 length: 16 residues. The CDR3 DNA reads as TGTGCCAGCAGTTTAAACCTCGGGCCGGGGGCAGATACGCAGTATTTT. This sequence encodes CASSLNLGPGADTQYF.

The chain employs TRBV9 and TRBJ2-1, with TRBD2 matching 7 bases. CDR1 and CDR2 from the germline V gene are SGDLS and YYNGEE. The CDR3 consists of 14 residues. V was pared by 3 bases and J by 11 bases, with 11 bases of the junction left unmatched. In nucleotides, the CDR3 is TGTGCCAGCAGCGCGACGACTAGCCCGGGGCAGCAGTTCTTC. Protein product: CASSATTSPGQQFF.

CDR3 nucleotides: TGTGCCACCAGCACCGGCTCGAGGGAGACCCAGTACTTC. It codes for CATSTGSRETQYF. The chain joins TRBV15 to TRBJ2-5; no definite D call. Germline CDR1 LNHNV, CDR2 YYDKDF (reference sequence). The CDR3 loop spans 13 amino acids. Between the trimmed V and J ends, which lost 4 bases and 5 bases, there was a span of 11 bases.

This clone was recorded only once. The V call is TRBV4-1, the J call TRBJ1-4; D uncertain. The CDR3 is made up of 15 amino acids. Germline V gives CDR1 MGHRA, CDR2 YSYEKL. The V and J ends lost 4 bases and 7 bases respectively, with 16 bases between them. CDR3 sequence reads: CASSLTSGSGEKLFF. The DNA for the CDR3 is TGCGCCAGCAGCCTCACTTCGGGCTCGGGTGAAAAACTGTTTTTT.

V gene TRBV14 combines with J gene TRBJ2-5, with 10 bases that match TRBD1. The J segment lost 1 base and the V segment lost 6 bases, leaving 8 bases of the junction unmatched. Germline V gene data show CDR1 as SGHDN and CDR2 as FVKESK. The CDR3 spans 16 residues. CDR3 region: CASSTAGTGVQETQYF. The CDR3 DNA is TGTGCCAGCAGTACCGCCGGGACAGGGGTCCAAGAGACCCAGTACTTC.

This clone was observed a few times. The chain combines TRBV4-1 with TRBJ2-7; D uncertain. The germline V gene has CDR1 MGHRA and CDR2 YSYEKL. CDR3 length: 15 amino acids. Trimming left V 0 bases short and J 1 base short, with 10 bases between. Here the CDR3 DNA reads TGCGCCAGCAGCCAAGACCAGCGTAGGTCCTACGAGCAGTACTTC. Its translation: CASSQDQRRSYEQYF.